The entry below gives a single TCR beta chain sequence along with its context. Antigen specificity is unknown. This entry comes from a study of shared clonotypes between healthy human individuals. Findings of the study overall: Expectations were that clonotype sharing among donors would be affected by sequencing depth.

Terminally differentiated effector memory CD45RA+ cells were excluded from the naive CD8 cells, which were CD45RO-negative and positively selected for CCR7. The method was immunoSEQ multiplex PCR; TCRdb's version includes in-frame clones alone and lacks a portion of them. Among some 2,100,000 clones listed, 85% to 95% were seen once. Sequencing input: naive CD8+ T cells from PBMCs. The TCR comes from a man aged 18 to 29 in good health. Some clones in this sample may be carry-over from other donors' samples.

The CDR3 DNA sequence: TGTGCCTGGAGTCTGGGGGGGATCCAGCCCCAGCATTTT. Encoded protein: CAWSLGGIQPQHF. V is TRBV30 and J is TRBJ1-5; D is perhaps TRBD1 (5 bases). The CDR3 contains 13 residues. Germline-derived CDR1 and CDR2 are GTSNPN and SVGIG (reference sequence). V lost 2 bases to trimming and J lost 7 bases, with 12 bases between them.